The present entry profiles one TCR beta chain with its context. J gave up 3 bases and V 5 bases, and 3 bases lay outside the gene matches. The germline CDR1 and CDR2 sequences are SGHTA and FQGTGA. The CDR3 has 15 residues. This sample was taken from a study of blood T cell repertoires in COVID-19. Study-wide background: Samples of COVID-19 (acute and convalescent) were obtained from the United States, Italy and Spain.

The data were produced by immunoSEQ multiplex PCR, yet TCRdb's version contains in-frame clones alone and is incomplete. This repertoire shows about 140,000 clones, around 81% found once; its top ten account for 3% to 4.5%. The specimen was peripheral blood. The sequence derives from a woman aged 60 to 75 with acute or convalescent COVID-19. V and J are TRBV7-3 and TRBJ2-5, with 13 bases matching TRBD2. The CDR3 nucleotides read TGTGCCAGCAGCCCCGGGACTAGCGGGGAAGAGACCCAGTACTTC. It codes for CASSPGTSGEETQYF. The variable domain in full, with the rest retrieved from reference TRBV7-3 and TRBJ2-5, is GAGVSQTPSNKVTEKGKYVELRCDPISGHTALYWYRQSLGQGPEFLIYFQGTGAADDSGLPNDRFFAVRPEGSVSTLKIQRTERGDSAVYLCASSPGTSGEETQYFGPGTRLLVL.